This paragraph covers one T cell receptor (beta chain) sequence. The data are from a study of blood T cell repertoires in COVID-19. Study in general: PBMCs, B-cell-depleted T cells, or T cells provided the cDNA or gDNA that made up the material.

Sequencing was performed with immunoSEQ multiplex PCR; in TCRdb, only in-frame clones are kept and a portion is missing. The data hold 200,000 to 250,000 clones, with 80% to 85% observed a single time. The germline gives CDR1 PRHDT, CDR2 FYEKMQ (reference sequence). V gave up 5 bases and J gave up 7 bases; unmatched junction bases: 5. The CDR3 has 14 residues. The chain combines TRBV13 with TRBJ2-5, with 12 nucleotides matching TRBD2. Sequencing was carried out using peripheral blood. This receptor was taken from a woman aged 55-69 years with acute or convalescent COVID-19. DNA of the CDR3: TGTGCCAGCAGCCCCCCGGGACTAGCGGGGACCCAGTACTTC. Residues: CASSPPGLAGTQYF.